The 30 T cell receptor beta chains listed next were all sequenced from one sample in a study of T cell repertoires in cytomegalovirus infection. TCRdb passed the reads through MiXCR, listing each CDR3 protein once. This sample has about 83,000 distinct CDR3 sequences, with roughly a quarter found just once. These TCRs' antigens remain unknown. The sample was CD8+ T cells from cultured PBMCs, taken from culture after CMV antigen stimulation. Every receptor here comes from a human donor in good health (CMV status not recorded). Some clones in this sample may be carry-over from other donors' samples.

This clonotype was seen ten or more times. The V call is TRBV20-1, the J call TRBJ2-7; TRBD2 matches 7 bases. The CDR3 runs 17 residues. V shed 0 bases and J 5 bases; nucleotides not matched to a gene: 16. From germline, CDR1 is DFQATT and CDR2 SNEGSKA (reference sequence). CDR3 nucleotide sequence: TGCAGTGCTAGAGATCGGCTTGTGACGGGAGGAAGGGACGAGCAGTACTTC. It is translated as CSARDRLVTGGRDEQYF.

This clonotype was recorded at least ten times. The CDR3 nucleotides read TGCGCCAGCAGCCAAGCAGGGGAATGGGACAATGAGCAGTTCTTC. It yields the protein CASSQAGEWDNEQFF. This chain joins TRBV4-1 and TRBJ2-1; D possibly corresponds to TRBD1 (6 bases). CDR3 length: 15 residues. With 1 base removed from V and 5 bases from J, the gap between germline ends came to 12 bases. Germline V gives CDR1 MGHRA, CDR2 YSYEKL.

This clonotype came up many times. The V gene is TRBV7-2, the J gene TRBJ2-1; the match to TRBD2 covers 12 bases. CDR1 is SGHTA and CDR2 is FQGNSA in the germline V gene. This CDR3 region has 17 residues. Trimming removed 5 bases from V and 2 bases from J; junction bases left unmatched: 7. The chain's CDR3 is CASSPGLAGGPYNEQFF. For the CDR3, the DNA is TGTGCCAGCAGCCCGGGGCTAGCGGGGGGGCCCTACAATGAGCAGTTCTTC.

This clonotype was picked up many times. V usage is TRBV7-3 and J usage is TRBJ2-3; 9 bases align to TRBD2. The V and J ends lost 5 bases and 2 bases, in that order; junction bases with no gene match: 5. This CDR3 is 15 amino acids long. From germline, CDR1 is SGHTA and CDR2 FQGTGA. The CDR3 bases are TGTGCCAGCAGCACCGGGACTAGCCTCACAGATACGCAGTATTTT. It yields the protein CASSTGTSLTDTQYF.

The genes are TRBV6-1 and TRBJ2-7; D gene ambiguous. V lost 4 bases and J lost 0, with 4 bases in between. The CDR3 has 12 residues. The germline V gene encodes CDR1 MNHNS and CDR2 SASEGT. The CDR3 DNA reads TGTGCCAGCAGTGCTTACTCCTACGAGCAGTACTTC. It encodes CASSAYSYEQYF.

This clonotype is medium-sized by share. The CDR3 loop is CASSPDRVAMNTEAFF. Here the CDR3 DNA reads TGTGCCAGCAGCCCGGACAGGGTTGCCATGAACACTGAAGCTTTCTTT. This sequence joins TRBV7-2 and TRBJ1-1, with 8 bases matching TRBD1. The CDR3 runs to 16 residues. J lost 0 bases, V lost 5 bases, and 8 bases had no gene match. Germline CDR1 reads SGHTA; CDR2 reads FQGNSA.

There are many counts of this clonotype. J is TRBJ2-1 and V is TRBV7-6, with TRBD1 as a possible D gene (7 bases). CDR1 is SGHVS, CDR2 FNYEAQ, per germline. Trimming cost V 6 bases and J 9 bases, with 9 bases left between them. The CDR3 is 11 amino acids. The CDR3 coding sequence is TGTGCCAGCAGTCAGGGGGGTGAGCAGTTCTTC. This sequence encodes CASSQGGEQFF.

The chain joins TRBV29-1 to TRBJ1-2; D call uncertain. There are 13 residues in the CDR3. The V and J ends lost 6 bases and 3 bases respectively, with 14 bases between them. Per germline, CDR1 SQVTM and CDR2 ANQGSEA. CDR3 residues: CSVVREADYGYTF. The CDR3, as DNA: TGCAGCGTCGTGAGGGAGGCTGACTATGGCTACACCTTC.

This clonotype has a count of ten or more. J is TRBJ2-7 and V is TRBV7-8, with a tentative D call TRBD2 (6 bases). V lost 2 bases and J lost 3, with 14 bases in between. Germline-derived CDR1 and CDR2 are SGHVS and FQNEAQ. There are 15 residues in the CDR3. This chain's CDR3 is CASSLTTGDHYEQYF. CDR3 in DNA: TGTGCCAGCAGCTTAACGACGGGAGATCACTACGAGCAGTACTTC.

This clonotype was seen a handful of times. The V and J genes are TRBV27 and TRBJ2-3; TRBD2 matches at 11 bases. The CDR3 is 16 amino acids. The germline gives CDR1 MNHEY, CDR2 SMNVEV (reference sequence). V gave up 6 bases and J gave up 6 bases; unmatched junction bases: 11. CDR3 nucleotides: TGTGCCAGCAGCCTAACTAGCGGGGGTTCACACGATACGCAGTATTTT. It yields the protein CASSLTSGGSHDTQYF.

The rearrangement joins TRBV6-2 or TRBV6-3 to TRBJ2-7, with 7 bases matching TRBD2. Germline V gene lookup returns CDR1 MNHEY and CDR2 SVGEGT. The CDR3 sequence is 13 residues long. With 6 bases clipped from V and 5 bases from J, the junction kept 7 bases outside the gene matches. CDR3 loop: CASSPGGRHEQYF. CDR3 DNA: TGTGCCAGCAGCCCCGGGGGGAGGCACGAGCAGTACTTC.

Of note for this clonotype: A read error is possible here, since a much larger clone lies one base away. CDR3 sequence: CARSSQTGAYNSPLHF. The CDR3 DNA is TGTGCCCGCAGCTCGCAGACAGGCGCCTATAATTCACCCCTCCACTTT. The V gene is TRBV7-6, the J gene TRBJ1-6, with D tentatively TRBD1 (6 bases). Germline CDR1 is SGHVS and CDR2 is FNYEAQ. CDR3 size: 16 residues. Filled out from reference TRBV7-6 and TRBJ1-6, the complete variable domain reads GAGVSQSPRYKVTKRGQDVALRCDPISGHVSLYWYRQALGQGPEFLTYFNYEAQQDKSGLPNDRFSAERPEGSISTLTIQRTEQRDSAMYRCARSSQTGAYNSPLHFGNGTRLTVT.

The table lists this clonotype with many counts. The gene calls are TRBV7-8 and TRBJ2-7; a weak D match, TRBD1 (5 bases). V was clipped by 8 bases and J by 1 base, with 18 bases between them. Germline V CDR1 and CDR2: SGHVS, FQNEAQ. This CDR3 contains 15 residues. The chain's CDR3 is CASRIGVTLSYEQYF. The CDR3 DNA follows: TGTGCCAGCCGAATAGGGGTGACTTTGTCCTACGAGCAGTACTTC.

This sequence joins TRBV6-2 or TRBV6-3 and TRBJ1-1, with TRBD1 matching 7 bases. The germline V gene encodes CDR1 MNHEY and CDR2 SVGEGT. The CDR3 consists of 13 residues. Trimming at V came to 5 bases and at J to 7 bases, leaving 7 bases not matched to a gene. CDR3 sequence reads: CASSPTGLGEAFF. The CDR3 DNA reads TGTGCCAGCAGTCCGACAGGGCTGGGTGAAGCTTTCTTT.

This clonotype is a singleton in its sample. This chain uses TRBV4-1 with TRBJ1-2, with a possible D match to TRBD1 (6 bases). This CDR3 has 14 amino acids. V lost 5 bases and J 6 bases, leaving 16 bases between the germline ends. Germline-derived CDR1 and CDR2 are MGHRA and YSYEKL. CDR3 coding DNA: TGCGCCAGCAGCTTCGGGGGGGGGGGCAATGGCTACACCTTC. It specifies CASSFGGGGNGYTF.

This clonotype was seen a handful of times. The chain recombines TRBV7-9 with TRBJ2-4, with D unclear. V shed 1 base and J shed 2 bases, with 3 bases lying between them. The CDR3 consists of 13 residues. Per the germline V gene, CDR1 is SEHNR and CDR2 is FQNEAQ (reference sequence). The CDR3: CASSLGSKNIQYF. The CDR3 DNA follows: TGTGCCAGCAGCTTAGGGTCCAAAAACATTCAGTACTTC.

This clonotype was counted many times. The DNA of the CDR3 is TGTGCCAGCAGCCTGCTTTCTAGGGGGATCAGCTCCTACAATGAGCAGTTCTTC. Encoded protein: CASSLLSRGISSYNEQFF. The V and J genes are TRBV7-6 and TRBJ2-1; tentative D call: TRBD1 (6 bases). Per germline, CDR1 SGHVS and CDR2 FNYEAQ. This CDR3 is built from 18 residues. V was cut by 5 bases and J by 0 bases, with 20 bases left in between.

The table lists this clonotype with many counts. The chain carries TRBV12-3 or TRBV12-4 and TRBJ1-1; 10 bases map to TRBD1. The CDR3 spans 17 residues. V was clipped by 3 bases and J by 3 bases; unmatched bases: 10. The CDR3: CASSFGAGTGDDTEAFF. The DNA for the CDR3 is TGTGCCAGCAGTTTCGGGGCAGGGACAGGGGATGACACTGAAGCTTTCTTT.

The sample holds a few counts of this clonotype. The CDR3 DNA reads as TGTGCCAGCAGCTTATTTGGGGGGGCATCAGATACGCAGTATTTT. It translates to CASSLFGGASDTQYF. The chain couples TRBV7-3 to TRBJ2-3, with D possibly TRBD2 on 7 matching bases. CDR3 length: 15 residues. V gave up 2 bases and J gave up 4 bases, with 13 bases separating them. Per germline, CDR1 SGHTA and CDR2 FQGTGA. Full variable domain (rest looked up from reference TRBV7-3 and TRBJ2-3): GAGVSQTPSNKVTEKGKYVELRCDPISGHTALYWYRQSLGQGPEFLIYFQGTGAADDSGLPNDRFFAVRPEGSVSTLKIQRTERGDSAVYLCASSLFGGASDTQYFGPGTRLTVL.

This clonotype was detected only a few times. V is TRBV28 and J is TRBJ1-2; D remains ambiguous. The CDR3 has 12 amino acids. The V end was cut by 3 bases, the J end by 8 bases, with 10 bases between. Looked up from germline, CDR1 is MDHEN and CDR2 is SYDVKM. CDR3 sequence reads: CASSLEGRGYTF. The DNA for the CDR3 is TGTGCCAGCAGTTTGGAGGGCAGGGGCTACACCTTC.

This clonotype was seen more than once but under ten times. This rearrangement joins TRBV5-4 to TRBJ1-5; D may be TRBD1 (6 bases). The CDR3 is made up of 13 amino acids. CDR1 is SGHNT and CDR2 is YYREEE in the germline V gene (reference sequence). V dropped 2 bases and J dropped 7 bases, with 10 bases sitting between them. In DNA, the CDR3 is TGTGCCAGCAGCTTCGGCAGGGGCCAGCCCCAGCATTTT. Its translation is CASSFGRGQPQHF.

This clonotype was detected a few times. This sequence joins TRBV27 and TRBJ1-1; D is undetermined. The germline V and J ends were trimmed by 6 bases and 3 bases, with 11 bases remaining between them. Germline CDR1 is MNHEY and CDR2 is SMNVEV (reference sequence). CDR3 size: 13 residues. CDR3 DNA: TGTGCCAGCAGCTTGGGATTTGACACTGAAGCTTTCTTT. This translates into CASSLGFDTEAFF.

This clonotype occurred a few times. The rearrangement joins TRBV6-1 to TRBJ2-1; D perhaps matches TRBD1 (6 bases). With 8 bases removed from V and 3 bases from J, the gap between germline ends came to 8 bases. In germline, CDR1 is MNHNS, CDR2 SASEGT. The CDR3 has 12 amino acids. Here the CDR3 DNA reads TGTGCCAGCCAACAGGGCTACAATGAGCAGTTCTTC. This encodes CASQQGYNEQFF.

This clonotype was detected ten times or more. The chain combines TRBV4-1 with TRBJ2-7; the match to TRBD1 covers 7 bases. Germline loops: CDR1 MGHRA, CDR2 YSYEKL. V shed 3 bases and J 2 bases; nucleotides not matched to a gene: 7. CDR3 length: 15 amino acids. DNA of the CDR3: TGCGCCAGCAGCCAGCCCGGGACAGACACCTACGAGCAGTACTTC. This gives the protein CASSQPGTDTYEQYF.

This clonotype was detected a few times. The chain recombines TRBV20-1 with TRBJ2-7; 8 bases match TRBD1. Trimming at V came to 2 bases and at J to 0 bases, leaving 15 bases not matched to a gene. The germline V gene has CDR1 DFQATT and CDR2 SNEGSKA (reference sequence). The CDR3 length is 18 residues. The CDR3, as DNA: TGCAGTGCTAGACCTCCTCCCTCGACAGGGGCGCACTCCTACGAGCAGTACTTC. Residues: CSARPPPSTGAHSYEQYF.

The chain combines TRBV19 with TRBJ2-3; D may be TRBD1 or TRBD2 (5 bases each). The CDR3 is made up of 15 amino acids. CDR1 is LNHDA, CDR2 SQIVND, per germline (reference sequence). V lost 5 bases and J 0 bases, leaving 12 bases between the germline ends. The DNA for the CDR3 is TGTGCCAGTAGTCGGGGACGGCCTAGCACAGATACGCAGTATTTT. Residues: CASSRGRPSTDTQYF.

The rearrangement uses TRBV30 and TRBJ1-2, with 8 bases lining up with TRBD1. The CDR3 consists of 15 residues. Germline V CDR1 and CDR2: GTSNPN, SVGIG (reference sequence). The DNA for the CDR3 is TGTACCTTAGCCTCGACAGGGGATTCGTACTATGGCTACACCTTC. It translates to CTLASTGDSYYGYTF.

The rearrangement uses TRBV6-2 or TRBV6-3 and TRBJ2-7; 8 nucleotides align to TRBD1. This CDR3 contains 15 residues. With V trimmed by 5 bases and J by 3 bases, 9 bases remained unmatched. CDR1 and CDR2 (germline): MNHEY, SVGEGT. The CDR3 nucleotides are TGTGCCAGCAGTCTTCAGGACAGGGTAAGCTACGAGCAGTACTTC. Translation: CASSLQDRVSYEQYF.

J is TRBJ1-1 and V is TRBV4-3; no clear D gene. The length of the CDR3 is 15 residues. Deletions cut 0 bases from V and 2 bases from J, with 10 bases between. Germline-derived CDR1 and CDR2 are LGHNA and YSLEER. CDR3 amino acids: CASSQDEGPNTEAFF. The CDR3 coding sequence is TGCGCCAGCAGCCAAGATGAAGGCCCCAACACTGAAGCTTTCTTT.

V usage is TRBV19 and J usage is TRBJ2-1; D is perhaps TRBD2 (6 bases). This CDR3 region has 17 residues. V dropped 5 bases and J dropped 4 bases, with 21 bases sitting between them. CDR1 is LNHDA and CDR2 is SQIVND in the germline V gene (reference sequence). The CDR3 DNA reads TGTGCCAGTAGTTCCGTCGCGGGACTTGGGGGATACAATGAGCAGTTCTTC. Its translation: CASSSVAGLGGYNEQFF.